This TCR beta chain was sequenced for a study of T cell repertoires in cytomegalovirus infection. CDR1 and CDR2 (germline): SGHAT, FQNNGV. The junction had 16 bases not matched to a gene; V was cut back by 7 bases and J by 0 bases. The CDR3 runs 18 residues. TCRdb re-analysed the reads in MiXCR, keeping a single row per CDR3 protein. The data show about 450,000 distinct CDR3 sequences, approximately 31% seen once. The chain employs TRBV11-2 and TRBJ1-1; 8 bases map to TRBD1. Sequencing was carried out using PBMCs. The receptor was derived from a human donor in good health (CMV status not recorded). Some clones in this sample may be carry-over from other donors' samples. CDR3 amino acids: CASNSLTGTGGLNTEAFF. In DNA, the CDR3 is TGTGCCAGCAACTCCCTAACCGGAACAGGGGGGTTGAACACTGAAGCTTTCTTT.